This T cell receptor (beta chain) was captured in a study of cytomegalovirus exposure and HLA in healthy donors. The donors were in the roughly 130-subject validation cohort, distinct from the 666-subject first cohort. The CDR3 is 15 amino acids. Trimming cost V 4 bases and J 7 bases, with 17 bases left between them. The germline CDR1 and CDR2 sequences are LGHNA and YNFKEQ. About this clone itself: What it binds is not known.

Some clones are missing from TCRdb's copy, which holds only in-frame ones; the method was immunoSEQ multiplex PCR. The sample lists approximately 64,000 clones, approximately 90% occurring once. The study's findings and limits: Cytomegalovirus status, reportedly, was diagnosed with high specificity and sensitivity by the classifier.

The sequence was obtained from a woman between 18 and 29 years old in good health and CMV-seronegative. The chain is built from TRBV4-2 and TRBJ2-1; D is uncertain. The sample was PBMCs. The CDR3 region is CASSRDASPGNEQFF. In DNA, the CDR3 is TGTGCCAGCAGCCGAGACGCGAGCCCCGGGAATGAGCAGTTCTTC.